The 23 T cell receptor beta chains below come from one sample, sequenced in a study of blood T cell repertoires in COVID-19. Assay: immunoSEQ multiplex PCR; the TCRdb copy retains only in-frame clones and omits some. The sample includes about 82,000 clones, about 89% of them seen just once. Sequencing was carried out using PBMCs or T cells enriched from blood (not recorded which). All receptors derive from a woman in her 50s with acute COVID-19.

The rearrangement joins TRBV19 to TRBJ2-3; TRBD1 matches 9 bases. V shed 5 bases, J shed 1 base, and the junction held 4 bases outside the gene matches. The CDR3 totals 15 residues. Germline V gene lookup returns CDR1 LNHDA and CDR2 SQIVND (reference sequence). CDR3 in DNA: TGTGCCAGTAGTTTCCGGACAGGGGGCACAGATACGCAGTATTTT. Protein: CASSFRTGGTDTQYF. Complete variable domain (other parts from reference TRBV19 and TRBJ2-3): DGGITQSPKYLFRKEGQNVTLSCEQNLNHDAMYWYRQDPGQGLRLIYYSQIVNDFQKGDIAEGYSVSREKKESFPLTVTSAQKNPTAFYLCASSFRTGGTDTQYFGPGTRLTVL.

The gene calls are TRBV28 and TRBJ1-4; TRBD1 might be the D (5 bases). V gave up 7 bases and J gave up 7 bases, with 13 bases separating them. The CDR3 loop spans 13 amino acids. CDR1 MDHEN and CDR2 SYDVKM come from the germline V gene. The CDR3 DNA reads as TGTGCCAGCATAGGGACTCAGAGTGAAAAACTGTTTTTT. Encoded protein: CASIGTQSEKLFF.

The chain links TRBV6-1 to TRBJ2-4; TRBD2 might be the D (6 bases). The CDR3 sequence is 14 residues long. Germline-derived CDR1 and CDR2 are MNHNS and SASEGT. Trimming stripped 3 bases from V and 7 bases from J, with 13 bases between. CDR3 loop: CASSETLAPNIQYF. The CDR3 coding sequence is TGTGCCAGCAGTGAGACACTAGCTCCGAACATTCAGTACTTC.

The chain couples TRBV4-2 to TRBJ2-7, with a tentative D call TRBD2 (6 bases). Germline V lookup: CDR1 LGHNA, CDR2 YNFKEQ. The CDR3 sequence is 17 residues long. Deletions cut 4 bases from V and 2 bases from J, with 21 bases between. The DNA of the CDR3 is TGTGCCAGCAGCCGAGGGACTGGCGGGATGGTTCCCTACGAGCAGTACTTC. Residues: CASSRGTGGMVPYEQYF.

This chain connects TRBV9 to TRBJ2-3; 7 bases map to TRBD1. Per germline, CDR1 SGDLS and CDR2 YYNGEE. With V trimmed by 5 bases and J by 4 bases, 10 bases remained unmatched. CDR3 length equals 15 residues. CDR3 bases: TGTGCCAGCAGTGACAGGGATGATCTAGCAGATACGCAGTATTTT. Amino acid sequence: CASSDRDDLADTQYF.

The chain combines TRBV28 with TRBJ1-1; D is unclear. Germline V gives CDR1 MDHEN, CDR2 SYDVKM. The V gene lost 6 bases and the J gene lost 4 bases, with 18 bases spanning the gap. The CDR3 is 15 amino acids. CDR3: CASRPSGRGGTEAFF. The CDR3 bases are TGTGCCAGCAGGCCTTCCGGTCGGGGAGGCACTGAAGCTTTCTTT. Variable domain in full (rest from reference TRBV28 and TRBJ1-1): DVKVTQSSRYLVKRTGEKVFLECVQDMDHENMFWYRQDPGLGLRLIYFSYDVKMKEKGDIPEGYSVSREKKERFSLILESASTNQTSMYLCASRPSGRGGTEAFFGQGTRLTVV.

The chain has TRBV27 and TRBJ1-4, with TRBD1 matching 7 bases. V dropped 5 bases and J dropped 5; count of bases not matched to a gene: 8. The germline V gene has CDR1 MNHEY and CDR2 SMNVEV (reference sequence). The CDR3 consists of 15 residues. The CDR3 region is CASSSLGTVNEKLFF. In nucleotides, the CDR3 is TGTGCCAGCAGTAGCCTAGGGACAGTCAATGAAAAACTGTTTTTT. Looking up the rest from reference TRBV27 and TRBJ1-4 gives the full variable domain: EAQVTQNPRYLITVTGKKLTVTCSQNMNHEYMSWYRQDPGLGLRQIYYSMNVEVTDKGDVPEGYKVSRKEKRNFPLILESPSPNQTSLYFCASSSLGTVNEKLFFGSGTQLSVL.

In nucleotides, the CDR3 is TGCGCCAGCAGCTGGGGACAGGATACGCAGTATTTT. Amino acid sequence: CASSWGQDTQYF. V and J are TRBV5-1 and TRBJ2-3, with 7 bases matching TRBD1. The V and J ends lost 3 bases and 6 bases, in that order; junction bases with no gene match: 1. The CDR3 consists of 12 residues. Germline V gene sequence: CDR1 SGHRS, CDR2 YFSETQ.

Turning to this clone: This CDR3 is also generated by other DNA sequences in the sample. The CDR3 is CASSPPLQGMNTEAFF. The DNA of the CDR3 is TGTGCCAGCTCACCACCCCTACAGGGCATGAACACTGAAGCTTTCTTT. The chain recombines TRBV18 with TRBJ1-1; weak D call: TRBD1 (6 bases). CDR3 length: 16 residues. From germline, CDR1 is KGHSH and CDR2 LQKENI. The V end was cut by 0 bases, the J end by 0 bases, with 11 bases between.

V is TRBV3-1 (or the pseudogene TRBV3-2) and J is TRBJ2-7, with a possible D match to TRBD2 (6 bases). The germline V and J ends were trimmed by 0 bases and 5 bases, with 11 bases remaining between them. Germline V gene data show CDR1 as LGHDT and CDR2 as YNNKEL (reference sequence). CDR3 length: 14 residues. Written as DNA, the CDR3 is TGTGCCAGCAGCCAAGAGGGAGGCCCCCACGAGCAGTACTTC. Its protein product is CASSQEGGPHEQYF.

The count of this clone is one. The genes are TRBV12-3 or TRBV12-4 and TRBJ1-3; D unresolved. V gave up 5 bases and J gave up 7 bases, with 9 bases separating them. CDR3 length: 12 amino acids. Here the CDR3 DNA reads TGTGCCAGCAGTGCCTCGACTAACACCATATATTTT. This gives the protein CASSASTNTIYF.

The V call is TRBV2, the J call TRBJ2-5, with D possibly TRBD2 on 5 matching bases. The CDR3 has 11 amino acids. V lost 4 bases to trimming and J lost 9 bases, with 9 bases between them. Germline V CDR1 and CDR2: SNHLY, FYNNEI. The CDR3 DNA follows: TGTGCCAGCAGTGGTGCGAGGGCCCAGTACTTC. Its protein product is CASSGARAQYF.

This chain uses TRBV27 with TRBJ1-4, with 7 bases that match TRBD1. Per germline, CDR1 MNHEY and CDR2 SMNVEV (reference sequence). V dropped 5 bases and J dropped 7; count of bases not matched to a gene: 10. This CDR3 has 15 residues. The CDR3 DNA reads TGTGCCAGCAGTACTAGGACAGGAGTTTTTGAAAAACTGTTTTTT. It encodes CASSTRTGVFEKLFF. Full variable domain (remainder filled in from reference TRBV27 and TRBJ1-4): EAQVTQNPRYLITVTGKKLTVTCSQNMNHEYMSWYRQDPGLGLRQIYYSMNVEVTDKGDVPEGYKVSRKEKRNFPLILESPSPNQTSLYFCASSTRTGVFEKLFFGSGTQLSVL.

This chain links TRBV19 with TRBJ2-3; 9 bases fit TRBD2. Germline lookup yields CDR1 LNHDA and CDR2 SQIVND (reference sequence). J lost 6 bases, V lost 10 bases, and 14 bases had no gene match. CDR3 length: 15 residues. CDR3 in amino acids: CATRPLAGGGDTQYF. CDR3 nucleotide sequence: TGTGCCACTCGCCCACTAGCGGGCGGGGGGGATACGCAGTATTTT.

The chain is built from TRBV18 and TRBJ2-7; a possible D gene is TRBD1 (6 bases). This CDR3 is 13 amino acids long. Germline-derived CDR1 and CDR2 are KGHSH and LQKENI. V was pared by 3 bases and J by 7 bases, with 13 bases between. CDR3 protein: CASSPLQTGEQYF. CDR3 sequence (DNA): TGTGCCAGCTCACCTTTACAAACAGGGGAGCAGTACTTC.

The genes are TRBV5-4 and TRBJ1-4; TRBD1 agrees at 9 bases. V was pared by 2 bases and J by 8 bases, with 10 bases of the junction left unmatched. CDR1 is SGHNT, CDR2 YYREEE, per germline (reference sequence). The CDR3 is 16 residues long. In nucleotides, the CDR3 is TGTGCCAGCAGCTTTGCTTATACAGGGGGCAGGGAAAAACTGTTTTTT. Its protein product is CASSFAYTGGREKLFF.

This rearrangement joins TRBV7-2 to TRBJ2-2; 9 nucleotides align to TRBD1. V trimming: 4 bases; J trimming: 7 bases; junction bases outside the gene matches: 7. Per the germline V gene, CDR1 is SGHTA and CDR2 is FQGNSA. The CDR3 length is 15 residues. The CDR3 sequence: CASSYTGQGNGELFF. DNA for the CDR3: TGTGCCAGCAGCTACACCGGACAGGGGAACGGGGAGCTGTTTTTT.

The CDR3 here is CASSQDGQEGQPQHF. DNA for the CDR3: TGCGCCAGCAGCCAAGATGGGCAGGAGGGTCAGCCCCAGCATTTT. The rearrangement uses TRBV4-1 and TRBJ1-5; no definite D call. The CDR3 length is 15 residues. Trimming took off 0 bases at V and 6 bases at J, with 12 bases between the two ends. CDR1 is MGHRA, CDR2 YSYEKL, per germline.

The J gene is TRBJ2-3, the V gene TRBV14; 7 positions agree with TRBD2. V trimming: 0 bases; J trimming: 5 bases; junction bases outside the gene matches: 5. Germline assignment: CDR1 SGHDN and CDR2 FVKESK. The CDR3 is 15 amino acids. The CDR3 DNA is TGTGCCAGCAGCCAAGATCGATTAGCGGGAGATACGCAGTATTTT. This sequence encodes CASSQDRLAGDTQYF.

The rearrangement links TRBV2 to TRBJ1-2, with 7 bases aligning to TRBD1. There are 15 residues in the CDR3. V lost 2 bases to trimming and J lost 6 bases; unmatched junction nucleotides: 9. Per germline, CDR1 SNHLY and CDR2 FYNNEI. The CDR3 spells CASSEIPGQTNGYTF. The CDR3 DNA is TGTGCCAGCAGTGAAATTCCGGGACAGACGAATGGCTACACCTTC.

V usage is TRBV6-2 or TRBV6-3 and J usage is TRBJ2-3; 13 bases map to TRBD2. CDR1 MNHEY and CDR2 SVGEGT come from the germline V gene. The CDR3 runs to 17 residues. V lost 5 bases, J lost 4 bases, and 9 bases stayed unmatched. CDR3 bases: TGTGCCAGCAGTCCCCGGACTAGCGGGAGAGGTGCAGATACGCAGTATTTT. Translated: CASSPRTSGRGADTQYF.

V is TRBV7-9 and J is TRBJ1-5; a weak D match, TRBD1 (6 bases). V was shortened by 5 bases and J by 5 bases, with 10 bases between the two germline ends. This CDR3 has 13 residues. Germline CDR1 and CDR2: SEHNR and FQNEAQ (reference sequence). CDR3 sequence reads: CASSAQGDQPQHF. As DNA, the CDR3 is TGTGCCAGCAGCGCACAGGGAGATCAGCCCCAGCATTTT. The full variable domain, rest sourced from reference TRBV7-9 and TRBJ1-5, is DTGVSQNPRHKITKRGQNVTFRCDPISEHNRLYWYRQTLGQGPEFLTYFQNEAQLEKSRLLSDRFSAERPKGSFSTLEIQRTEQGDSAMYLCASSAQGDQPQHFGDGTRLSIL.

The CDR3 DNA follows: TGTGCCAGCACTAGGACAGGTATGAACACTGAAGCTTTCTTT. This gives the protein CASTRTGMNTEAFF. The J gene is TRBJ1-1, the V gene TRBV7-2, with 7 bases that match TRBD1. Trimming at V came to 7 bases and at J to 0 bases, leaving 5 bases not matched to a gene. Germline loops: CDR1 SGHTA, CDR2 FQGNSA. The CDR3 is 14 amino acids.